One T cell receptor beta chain is described in this entry. Its target is unknown. The data are from a study of regulatory T cells in long-lasting Graves disease. Study-wide results and limits: Persistent cases favored TRBV28, TRBJ1-2 and TRBJ2-5.

Documented time point: persistent/refractory GD, antithyroid drugs over 5 years with positive TRAb. The TCR library was made from RNA that had been extracted from PBMCs in TRIzol. The V and J ends lost 2 bases and 0 bases, in that order; junction bases with no gene match: 4. The CDR3 length is 15 residues. Germline V gene lookup returns CDR1 MNHEY and CDR2 SMNVEV (reference sequence). HTBI primers from iRepertoire and Arm-PCR of CDR3 regions yielded the TCR beta libraries. Via MiXCR, TCRdb re-called the multiplex PCR reads, giving one row per CDR3 protein. The profile shows 400,000 or so distinct CDR3 sequences, roughly a quarter of them singletons.

The V call is TRBV27, the J call TRBJ2-7, with 7 bases aligning to TRBD1. The receptor was derived from a female donor with Graves disease. Sequencing was performed on peripheral blood mononuclear cells (PBMCs), taken when the disease was refractory, from a patient treated with antithyroid drugs. This chain's CDR3 is CASSLRTGDSYEQYF. The DNA for the CDR3 is TGTGCCAGCAGTTTAAGGACAGGTGACTCCTACGAGCAGTACTTC.